These 20 T cell receptor beta chains share one sample of origin, sequenced in a study of blood T cell repertoires in COVID-19. The assay was immunoSEQ multiplex PCR, and TCRdb's table has in-frame clones only and misses some. The sample records 350,000 to 450,000 clones, about 90% being singletons. Sequenced: peripheral blood. These receptors were collected from a man in his forties with acute or convalescent COVID-19.

Only one count was recorded for this clone. This sequence joins TRBV27 and TRBJ1-5, with 7 nucleotides matching TRBD1. The germline V gene encodes CDR1 MNHEY and CDR2 SMNVEV (reference sequence). The CDR3 spans 14 residues. V was clipped by 6 bases and J by 3 bases; unmatched bases: 5. CDR3 amino acids: CASSRTGVNQPQHF. The CDR3 DNA reads as TGTGCCAGCAGCCGCACAGGGGTCAATCAGCCCCAGCATTTT.

The genes are TRBV5-4 and TRBJ2-1; D possibly corresponds to TRBD2 (6 bases). Trimming left V 7 bases short and J 4 bases short, with 9 bases between. Germline loops: CDR1 SGHNT, CDR2 YYREEE (reference sequence). This CDR3 contains 12 residues. As DNA, the CDR3 is TGTGCCAGCCAGGGAGGTTACAATGAGCAGTTCTTC. Its protein product is CASQGGYNEQFF.

V is TRBV9 and J is TRBJ2-5, with D maybe TRBD1 (6 bases). Germline values: CDR1 SGDLS, CDR2 YYNGEE. Trimming left V 0 bases short and J 3 bases short, with 9 bases between. The CDR3 sequence is 14 residues long. The CDR3 sequence: CASSVGGQKETQYF. The CDR3 DNA reads TGTGCCAGCAGCGTAGGTGGACAGAAAGAGACCCAGTACTTC.

The gene calls are TRBV6-1 and TRBJ2-6; D is uncertain. CDR1 and CDR2 (germline): MNHNS, SASEGT. The ends were cut back, 0 bases at V and 4 bases at J, with 10 bases in the middle. The length of the CDR3 is 16 residues. CDR3 loop: CASSEALASGANVLTF. The CDR3 bases are TGTGCCAGCAGTGAAGCTTTAGCTTCGGGGGCCAACGTCCTGACTTTC.

The chain links TRBV28 to TRBJ1-2; D might be TRBD1 (5 bases). Looked up from germline, CDR1 is MDHEN and CDR2 is SYDVKM. The ends were cut back, 2 bases at V and 4 bases at J, with 14 bases in the middle. The CDR3 has 15 residues. CDR3 DNA sequence: TGTGCCAGCAGTTTACCAGGACAAAAGGGCTATGGCTACACCTTC. Translation gives CASSLPGQKGYGYTF.

There are a few counts of this clone. The chain combines TRBV21-1 with TRBJ2-1; TRBD2, the table's D call, lacks a check against the DNA. TRBV21-1 is a pseudogene locus. The CDR3 consists of 20 residues. CDR3 coding DNA: TGTGCCAGCAGCACCCCCATTTGGCTAGCGGGAGGGAGCTCCTACAATGAGCAGTTCTTC. Encoded protein: CASSTPIWLAGGSSYNEQFF.

The rearrangement links TRBV19 to TRBJ1-1; 9 positions match TRBD1. The ends lost 7 bases at V and 5 bases at J; junction bases unmatched: 8. The CDR3 consists of 14 residues. Per germline, CDR1 LNHDA and CDR2 SQIVND (reference sequence). The DNA for the CDR3 is TGTGCCAGTATACACAGGGGGCTCAGAACTGAAGCTTTCTTT. Its translation is CASIHRGLRTEAFF. Full variable domain (remainder filled in from reference TRBV19 and TRBJ1-1): DGGITQSPKYLFRKEGQNVTLSCEQNLNHDAMYWYRQDPGQGLRLIYYSQIVNDFQKGDIAEGYSVSREKKESFPLTVTSAQKNPTAFYLCASIHRGLRTEAFFGQGTRLTVV.

The chain is built from TRBV2 and TRBJ1-4, with D maybe TRBD1 (5 bases). Trimming left V 6 bases short and J 5 bases short, with 16 bases between. There are 15 residues in the CDR3. Germline CDR1 reads SNHLY; CDR2 reads FYNNEI. CDR3 nucleotides: TGTGCCAGCAGGGTACCCTTGGGGGGGAATGAAAAACTGTTTTTT. Translated, it gives CASRVPLGGNEKLFF.

The chain is built from TRBV5-1 and TRBJ1-3, with D perhaps TRBD1 (6 bases). The CDR3 loop spans 16 amino acids. Between the trimmed V and J ends, which lost 1 base and 4 bases, there was a span of 15 bases. Germline V lookup: CDR1 SGHRS, CDR2 YFSETQ. The CDR3 DNA reads as TGCGCCAGCAGCTTGTTGTCAGGGGCGGAAGGAAACACCATATATTTT. Translating gives CASSLLSGAEGNTIYF.

V usage is TRBV3-1 (or the pseudogene TRBV3-2) and J usage is TRBJ2-3; tentatively, D is TRBD2 (5 bases). Trimming stripped 1 base from V and 0 bases from J, with 17 bases between. The CDR3 sequence is 18 residues long. The germline CDR1 and CDR2 sequences are LGHDT and YNNKEL (reference sequence). The CDR3 DNA reads as TGTGCCAGCAGCCAAGCAAGAGTGACGACTATGAGCACAGATACGCAGTATTTT. Translated: CASSQARVTTMSTDTQYF.

V gene TRBV30 combines with J gene TRBJ1-4; 12 nucleotides agree with TRBD1. The V gene's germline CDR1 is GTSNPN and CDR2 SVGIG (reference sequence). V dropped 1 base and J dropped 14; count of bases not matched to a gene: 11. This CDR3 contains 15 residues. CDR3: CAWSAGTGGARALFF. The CDR3 nucleotides read TGTGCCTGGAGTGCAGGGACAGGGGGCGCGAGGGCCCTGTTTTTT.

The gene calls are TRBV6-2 or TRBV6-3 and TRBJ1-2; D is undetermined. The V and J ends lost 3 bases and 4 bases respectively, with 21 bases between them. The CDR3 runs 17 residues. CDR1 and CDR2 from the germline V gene are MNHEY and SVGEGT. The chain's CDR3 is CASSYGDFEPGSYGYTF. CDR3 DNA: TGTGCCAGCAGTTATGGGGATTTCGAACCTGGGAGCTATGGCTACACCTTC.

The CDR3 reads CASSLSAEWSPLHF. Written as DNA, the CDR3 is TGTGCCAGCAGTTTATCGGCGGAGTGGTCACCCCTCCACTTT. This chain connects TRBV28 to TRBJ1-6; D gene unclear. V was shortened by 1 base and J by 10 bases, with 11 bases between the two germline ends. This CDR3 is built from 14 residues. The germline V gene has CDR1 MDHEN and CDR2 SYDVKM.

The chain combines TRBV15 with TRBJ1-3, with 7 bases fitting TRBD1. V shed 6 bases, J shed 6 bases, and the junction held 5 bases outside the gene matches. The CDR3 length is 13 residues. From germline, CDR1 is LNHNV and CDR2 YYDKDF (reference sequence). The CDR3 region has the DNA TGTGCCACCAGTACAGGGGTTGAAAACACCATATATTTT. Encoded protein: CATSTGVENTIYF.

J is TRBJ2-7 and V is TRBV5-1; 11 bases match TRBD1. The CDR3 consists of 16 residues. Looked up from germline, CDR1 is SGHRS and CDR2 is YFSETQ. With 0 bases clipped from V and 9 bases from J, the junction kept 11 bases outside the gene matches. The CDR3 reads CASSLASGQGAGVQYF. The CDR3 DNA reads TGCGCCAGCAGCTTGGCCTCAGGACAGGGGGCAGGGGTGCAGTACTTC.

The V call is TRBV30, the J call TRBJ1-5, with a tentative D call TRBD1 (6 bases). The CDR3 runs 15 residues. V was cut by 0 bases and J by 7 bases, with 16 bases left in between. Germline CDR1 GTSNPN, CDR2 SVGIG (reference sequence). CDR3 coding DNA: TGTGCCTGGAGTGTACGAGGGGGGGTGGGCCAGCCCCAGCATTTT. Translation gives CAWSVRGGVGQPQHF.

This chain connects TRBV4-3 to TRBJ2-3; D is perhaps TRBD1 (6 bases). CDR1 LGHNA and CDR2 YSLEER come from the germline V gene. This CDR3 is 15 amino acids long. Trimming stripped 1 base from V and 2 bases from J, with 10 bases between. The CDR3 region is CASSQGQGHTDTQYF. The CDR3 coding sequence is TGCGCCAGCAGCCAAGGGCAGGGGCACACAGATACGCAGTATTTT.

This sequence joins TRBV27 and TRBJ1-1; D not resolved. The CDR3 runs to 14 residues. V lost 1 base, J lost 4 bases, and 10 bases lay in between. Germline CDR1 and CDR2: MNHEY and SMNVEV (reference sequence). The CDR3 reads CASSLFGVRTEAFF. CDR3 sequence (DNA): TGTGCCAGCAGTTTATTCGGGGTGCGCACTGAAGCTTTCTTT.

The rearrangement joins TRBV6-5 to TRBJ1-2; maybe TRBD1 (6 bases). V lost 2 bases to trimming and J lost 5 bases, with 12 bases between them. CDR1 and CDR2 (germline): MNHEY, SVGAGI. This CDR3 spans 14 amino acids. The CDR3 DNA follows: TGTGCCAGCAGTTACCCCGGGACAAGATATGGCTACACCTTC. Protein product: CASSYPGTRYGYTF.

The rearrangement uses TRBV7-3 and TRBJ2-1; TRBD2 matches at 9 bases. After removal of 3 bases from V and 8 bases from J, the junction contained 8 bases not matched to a gene. This CDR3 is built from 15 residues. CDR1 is SGHTA and CDR2 is FQGTGA in the germline V gene. The chain's CDR3 is CASSFKAGGAHEQFF. The CDR3 nucleotides read TGTGCCAGCAGCTTTAAGGCGGGAGGGGCCCATGAGCAGTTCTTC.